This T cell receptor (beta chain) is from a study of beta chain features in type 1 diabetes. The study reverse transcribed the entire isolated RNA, so it sequenced expressed TCRB transcripts. Roughly 3.57 million reads on average were seen across naive, central memory and regulatory T cell samples. Sequencing was performed with immunoSEQ multiplex PCR; in TCRdb, only in-frame clones are kept and a portion is missing. The table records some 330,000 clones, roughly 9.6% of them present only once. Germline values: CDR1 SQVTM, CDR2 ANQGSEA. This CDR3 contains 13 residues. Trimming cost V 0 bases and J 1 base, with 7 bases left between them. Cells sorted by CD45RO/CCR7/CD25/CD127/CD95/CD27 comprised CD4+ naive, central memory, regulatory and stem cell-like memory cells.

The sequence was obtained from a woman between 25 and 40 years old in good health. The genes are TRBV29-1 and TRBJ2-7, with a possible D match to TRBD1 (6 bases). Material: naive CD4+ T cells from blood. The CDR3 is CSVEDDRSYEQYF. The CDR3 DNA reads as TGCAGCGTTGAAGACGACAGGTCCTACGAGCAGTACTTC.